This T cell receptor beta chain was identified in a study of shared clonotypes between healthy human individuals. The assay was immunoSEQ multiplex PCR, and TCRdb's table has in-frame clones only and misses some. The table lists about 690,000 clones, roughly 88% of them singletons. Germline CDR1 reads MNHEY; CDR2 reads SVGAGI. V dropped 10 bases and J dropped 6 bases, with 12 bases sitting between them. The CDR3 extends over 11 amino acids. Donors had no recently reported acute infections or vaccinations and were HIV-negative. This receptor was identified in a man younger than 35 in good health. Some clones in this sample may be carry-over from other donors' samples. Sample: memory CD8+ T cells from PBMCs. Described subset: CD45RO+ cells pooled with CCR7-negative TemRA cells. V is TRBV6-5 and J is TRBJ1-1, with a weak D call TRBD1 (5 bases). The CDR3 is CATQKGPEAFF. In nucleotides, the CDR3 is TGTGCCACACAGAAGGGACCTGAAGCTTTCTTT.